This TCR beta chain came from a study of cytomegalovirus exposure and HLA in healthy donors. Whole-study findings and limits: In an earlier analysis, in fewer than 700 donors, most V segments appeared productive either ~90% or ~30% of the time. Another analysis was done later, and it associated around 17,000 TCR beta sequences with HLA alleles at 0.05 false discovery rate. It was reported that TCR beta sequences correctly inferred the HLA-A and HLA-B alleles for most subjects.

Trimming took 10 bases from V and 8 from J, leaving 15 bases between them. Germline V gene lookup returns CDR1 MDHEN and CDR2 SYDVKM. CDR3 length equals 12 residues. On this clone itself: Its target is not known.

Primers included in the PCR were 60 Vbeta and 13 Jbeta primers. Clones were sequenced by immunoSEQ multiplex PCR, and TCRdb holds only the in-frame ones, with some missing. The table includes about 190,000 clones, more than 75% detected once. The sample taken for sequencing was PBMCs. This clonotype was obtained from a woman aged 45-65 years in good health and CMV-seropositive. The chain couples TRBV28 to TRBJ2-4, with TRBD2 as a possible D gene (5 bases). CDR3 DNA: TGTGCCACATCCTCGGAGGTGGACATTCAGTACTTC. Protein sequence: CATSSEVDIQYF.